The clone carrying this T cell receptor (beta chain) appeared a single time. Its specificity is not known. These data originate in a study of shared clonotypes between healthy human individuals. Regarding the study as a whole: Incomplete sequencing of sorted subsets was indicated by rarefaction despite large depth. Sampling involved blood alone; tissue repertoires likely differ. Estimated clonotype richness was generally higher in naive than memory subsets.

Germline V lookup: CDR1 DFQATT, CDR2 SNEGSKA (reference sequence). The CDR3 consists of 11 residues. V lost 4 bases and J lost 3, with 4 bases in between. Clones were sequenced by immunoSEQ multiplex PCR, and TCRdb holds only the in-frame ones, with some missing. The sample has about 580,000 clones, roughly 98% seen once. Terminally differentiated effector memory CD45RA+ cells were excluded by CCR7 positive selection of CD45RO-negative cells. The donors, healthy adults who were HIV-negative, had experienced no recent acute infections or vaccinations. This sequence joins TRBV20-1 and TRBJ2-1, with no clear D. This receptor was identified in a man in his thirties or forties in good health. The sequencing sample was made of naive CD8+ T cells sorted from blood. CDR3 nucleotides: TGCAGTGCTACGGACTACAATGAGCAGTTCTTC. Translation gives CSATDYNEQFF.